Presented here are 18 T cell receptor beta chains from one specimen sequenced in a study of control samples from healthy donors and cancer patients. This table comes from immunoSEQ multiplex PCR, and its TCRdb copy is limited to in-frame clones, with some not included. Of some 150,000 clones in the sample, approximately 94% were seen once. Sequenced: blood. Every receptor here comes from a man aged 35-49 years in good health.

The gene calls are TRBV7-9 and TRBJ2-7; D is tentatively TRBD1 or TRBD2 (6 bases each). Germline values: CDR1 SEHNR, CDR2 FQNEAQ (reference sequence). The V gene lost 5 bases and the J gene lost 0 bases, with 20 bases spanning the gap. The CDR3 runs 17 residues. The CDR3 loop reads CASSGGKRQALSYEQYF. The DNA for the CDR3 is TGTGCCAGCAGCGGGGGGAAGAGACAGGCGCTCTCCTACGAGCAGTACTTC.

This clone was found a few times. V usage is TRBV3-1 (or the pseudogene TRBV3-2) and J usage is TRBJ1-2, with 10 bases lining up with TRBD1. Germline assignment: CDR1 LGHDT and CDR2 YNNKEL (reference sequence). V lost 6 bases to trimming and J lost 2 bases; unmatched junction nucleotides: 3. This CDR3 region has 14 residues. Here the CDR3 reads CASRDRGMNYGYTF. In DNA form, the CDR3 reads TGTGCCAGCAGGGACAGGGGGATGAACTATGGCTACACCTTC.

This sequence joins TRBV7-9 and TRBJ1-1, with D maybe TRBD1 (5 bases). Trimming stripped 5 bases from V and 5 bases from J, with 15 bases between. Germline CDR1 SEHNR, CDR2 FQNEAQ (reference sequence). The length of the CDR3 is 14 residues. CDR3 sequence (DNA): TGTGCCAGCAGCCCGGGCCGGGGGGAGACTGAAGCTTTCTTT. Translated, it gives CASSPGRGETEAFF.

The chain combines TRBV5-6 with TRBJ1-5; D ambiguous. The length of the CDR3 is 14 residues. V was pared by 1 base and J by 3 bases, with 8 bases between. Germline V lookup: CDR1 SGHDT, CDR2 YYEEEE. DNA of the CDR3: TGTGCCAGCAGCTTGCAAGGGATCAATCAGCCCCAGCATTTT. This sequence encodes CASSLQGINQPQHF.

The chain employs TRBV6-6 and TRBJ1-5, with TRBD1 identical over 7 bases. The germline CDR1 and CDR2 sequences are MNHNY and SVGAGI (reference sequence). V trimming: 6 bases; J trimming: 7 bases; junction bases outside the gene matches: 6. CDR3 length: 13 residues. The CDR3 spells CASRMAGGQPQHF. The CDR3 coding sequence is TGTGCCAGCAGGATGGCAGGGGGACAGCCCCAGCATTTT.

The J gene is TRBJ2-1, the V gene TRBV7-2; D uncertain. V was cut by 2 bases and J by 0 bases, with 11 bases left in between. The CDR3 runs 16 residues. CDR1 is SGHTA and CDR2 is FQGNSA in the germline V gene. The CDR3 is CASSLMGLSSYNEQFF. DNA for the CDR3: TGTGCCAGCAGCTTAATGGGCCTGAGCTCCTACAATGAGCAGTTCTTC.

V and J are TRBV5-1 and TRBJ1-4; perhaps TRBD1 as D (5 bases). Germline CDR1 is SGHRS and CDR2 is YFSETQ. The V end was cut by 2 bases, the J end by 3 bases, with 11 bases between. The CDR3 runs 15 residues. CDR3: CASSFWGAANEKLFF. The CDR3, as DNA: TGCGCCAGCAGCTTTTGGGGCGCGGCTAATGAAAAACTGTTTTTT.

V and J are TRBV7-8 and TRBJ2-7; 8 bases agree with TRBD2. The CDR3 is made up of 15 amino acids. V gave up 5 bases and J gave up 3 bases; unmatched junction bases: 9. The germline V gene has CDR1 SGHVS and CDR2 FQNEAQ. The CDR3 sequence is CASSLSGGGLYEQYF. CDR3 in DNA: TGTGCCAGCAGCCTATCCGGCGGGGGGCTCTACGAGCAGTACTTC. Together with reference TRBV7-8 and TRBJ2-7, the CDR3 gives the full variable domain: GAGVSQSPRYKVAKRGQDVALRCDPISGHVSLFWYQQALGQGPEFLTYFQNEAQLDKSGLPSDRFFAERPEGSVSTLKIQRTQQEDSAVYLCASSLSGGGLYEQYFGPGTRLTVT.

This chain connects TRBV10-1 to TRBJ2-5; no firm D call. Between the trimmed V and J ends, which lost 10 bases and 5 bases, there was a span of 8 bases. The CDR3 runs to 10 residues. Germline V gives CDR1 WNHNN, CDR2 SYGVQD (reference sequence). Here the CDR3 DNA reads TGCGCCATCAGGTGGGAGACCCAGTACTTC. Translated: CAIRWETQYF.

The rearrangement uses TRBV19 and TRBJ1-3; TRBD1 is a possible D gene (5 bases). The CDR3 totals 16 residues. V lost 3 bases to trimming and J lost 2 bases, with 14 bases between them. From germline, CDR1 is LNHDA and CDR2 SQIVND (reference sequence). The CDR3 coding sequence is TGTGCCAGTAGTATTGGCGAGGGGAGGACTGGAAACACCATATATTTT. Translation: CASSIGEGRTGNTIYF.

This chain connects TRBV9 to TRBJ1-2; D is unresolved. Trimming removed 0 bases from V and 6 bases from J, with 6 bases in between. Germline CDR1 and CDR2: SGDLS and YYNGEE. The CDR3 is 12 residues long. In DNA form, the CDR3 reads TGTGCCAGCAGCGTAGTGCAGGATGGCTACACCTTC. Encoded protein: CASSVVQDGYTF.

The chain uses TRBV4-3 and TRBJ2-1; D is perhaps TRBD1 (5 bases). The length of the CDR3 is 15 residues. CDR1 LGHNA and CDR2 YSLEER come from the germline V gene. V lost 2 bases to trimming and J lost 6 bases, with 14 bases between them. The CDR3 is CASSQTARTGNEQFF. The CDR3 DNA reads TGCGCCAGCAGCCAAACCGCAAGAACAGGCAATGAGCAGTTCTTC.

The V gene is TRBV9, the J gene TRBJ1-1, with D unresolved. CDR3 size: 16 residues. Germline V gene lookup returns CDR1 SGDLS and CDR2 YYNGEE. Trimming removed 2 bases from V and 0 bases from J, with 14 bases in between. The CDR3: CASSVTGSLMNTEAFF. CDR3 bases: TGTGCCAGCAGCGTTACTGGGAGTCTGATGAACACTGAAGCTTTCTTT.

The chain uses TRBV6-1 and TRBJ2-4; perhaps D is TRBD1 or TRBD2 (6 bases each). This CDR3 is 13 amino acids long. Trimming removed 1 base from V and 15 bases from J, with 16 bases in between. Germline V gives CDR1 MNHNS, CDR2 SASEGT. In nucleotides, the CDR3 is TGTGCCAGCAGTGAAGGGGGGGCGGGGATGTGGTACTTC. This sequence encodes CASSEGGAGMWYF.

The V call is TRBV19, the J call TRBJ2-3, with 7 positions matching TRBD2. CDR1 is LNHDA, CDR2 SQIVND, per germline (reference sequence). V gave up 5 bases and J gave up 2 bases; unmatched junction bases: 7. CDR3 length equals 15 residues. CDR3 coding DNA: TGTGCCAGTAGTCCCCCACGGGGGGTCACAGATACGCAGTATTTT. Amino acids: CASSPPRGVTDTQYF.

The genes are TRBV7-9 and TRBJ2-3; 12 nucleotides agree with TRBD2. Trimming took 5 bases from V and 5 from J; bases not matched to a gene: 8. CDR3 length: 16 amino acids. Per the germline V gene, CDR1 is SEHNR and CDR2 is FQNEAQ (reference sequence). CDR3 nucleotides: TGTGCCAGCAGCGGCCGACTAGCGGGGGAGAGAGATACGCAGTATTTT. Its translation is CASSGRLAGERDTQYF.

The gene calls are TRBV28 and TRBJ1-2; tentative D call: TRBD1 (6 bases). The V end was cut by 6 bases, the J end by 8 bases, with 13 bases between. Germline V gene sequence: CDR1 MDHEN, CDR2 SYDVKM. The CDR3 totals 12 residues. The CDR3 loop is CASSRQARGYTF. CDR3 in DNA: TGTGCCAGCAGCCGACAGGCTAGAGGCTACACCTTC.

This chain joins TRBV24-1 and TRBJ1-4; no clear D gene. Germline CDR1 is KGHDR and CDR2 is SFDVKD. Trimming took off 2 bases at V and 6 bases at J, with 9 bases between the two ends. The CDR3 extends over 14 amino acids. CDR3: CATSDSGPYEKLFF. CDR3 DNA: TGTGCCACCAGTGATTCGGGTCCCTATGAAAAACTGTTTTTT.